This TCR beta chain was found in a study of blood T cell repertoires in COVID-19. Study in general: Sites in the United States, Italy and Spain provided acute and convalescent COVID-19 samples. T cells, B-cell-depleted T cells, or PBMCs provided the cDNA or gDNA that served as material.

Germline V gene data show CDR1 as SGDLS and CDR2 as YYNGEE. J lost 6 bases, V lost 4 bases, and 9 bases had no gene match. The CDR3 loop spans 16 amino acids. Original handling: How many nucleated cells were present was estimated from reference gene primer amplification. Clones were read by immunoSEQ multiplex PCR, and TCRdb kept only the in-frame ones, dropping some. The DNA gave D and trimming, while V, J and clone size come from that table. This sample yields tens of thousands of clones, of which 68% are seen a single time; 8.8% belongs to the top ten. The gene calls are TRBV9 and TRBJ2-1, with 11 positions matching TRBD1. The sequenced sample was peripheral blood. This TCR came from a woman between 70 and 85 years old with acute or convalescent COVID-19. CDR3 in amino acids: CASSPRTGGAGNEQFF. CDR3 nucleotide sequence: TGTGCCAGCAGCCCCAGGACAGGGGGCGCGGGCAATGAGCAGTTCTTC. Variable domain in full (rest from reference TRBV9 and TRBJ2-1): DSGVTQTPKHLITATGQRVTLRCSPRSGDLSVYWYQQSLDQGLQFLIQYYNGEERAKGNILERFSAQQFPDLHSELNLSSLELGDSALYFCASSPRTGGAGNEQFFGPGTRLTVL.